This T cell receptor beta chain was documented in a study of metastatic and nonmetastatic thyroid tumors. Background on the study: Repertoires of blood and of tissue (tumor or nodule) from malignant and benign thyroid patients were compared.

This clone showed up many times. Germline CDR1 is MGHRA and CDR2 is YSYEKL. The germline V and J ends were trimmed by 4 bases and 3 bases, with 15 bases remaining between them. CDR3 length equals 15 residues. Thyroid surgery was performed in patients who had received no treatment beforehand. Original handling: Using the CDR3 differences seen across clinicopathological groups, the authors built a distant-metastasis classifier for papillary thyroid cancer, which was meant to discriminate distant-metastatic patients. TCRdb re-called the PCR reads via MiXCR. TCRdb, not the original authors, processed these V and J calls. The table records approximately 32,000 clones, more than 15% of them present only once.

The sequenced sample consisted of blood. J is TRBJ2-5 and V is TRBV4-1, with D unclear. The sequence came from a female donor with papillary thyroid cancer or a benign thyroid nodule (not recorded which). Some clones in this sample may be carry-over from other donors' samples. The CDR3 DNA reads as TGCGCCAGCAGCCCTCCCGGGCGGCTTAAAGAGACCCAGTACTTC. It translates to CASSPPGRLKETQYF.